This T cell receptor (beta chain) emerged from a study of human T cells and chemical hapten exposure. MiXCR, run by TCRdb on the RACE reads, gives a single entry per CDR3 protein. This table holds 150,000 to 200,000 distinct CDR3 sequences, roughly 15% found once. CDR1 and CDR2 (germline): SNHLY, FYNNEI. Trimming shortened V by 6 bases and J by 3 bases, and 9 bases separated the two germline ends. This CDR3 region has 12 residues. The sample holds many counts of this clonotype. Documented time point: patch test 1, 2 weeks after DPC sensitization. Stated treatment: therapeutic diphenylcyclopropenone sensitization with weekly scalp DPC.

Here the sequenced sample was whole blood, taken in connection with sensitization to the hapten diphenylcyclopropenone (DPC). This chain joins TRBV2 and TRBJ2-7; no firm D call. The TCR sequence derives from a woman aged 25 to 39 with alopecia areata. Some clones in this sample may be carry-over from other donors' samples. The CDR3 DNA follows: TGTGCCAGCAGCGTCACCGACTACGAGCAGTACTTC. It yields the protein CASSVTDYEQYF.